This TCR beta chain was sequenced for a study of cytomegalovirus exposure and HLA in healthy donors (dated by TCRdb to about 2017). With respect to the entire study: An earlier analysis of 550 to 700 of the donors reported about 290 Gb of sequence data and 100 million to 140 million unique TCR beta sequences from 190 million or so T cells. About 300 gigabases of sequencing data and around 85 million unique TCR sequences made up an early release that covered some 640 HLA-typed donors. The genetic ancestry cluster associated with self-reported Caucasian donors included over 65% of the roughly 390 genotyped donors. The aim of the study was to test whether cataloging public T cell receptors could identify signatures of past pathogen exposure. The study used immunosequencing to profile the T cell repertoires of 666 subjects and linked those repertoires to cytomegalovirus serostatus. In addition to the first cohort of 650 to 800 subjects, a separate validation cohort of 120 different subjects was used. The study combined high-throughput TCR immunosequencing, statistical association of individual TCRs with disease status, and machine learning to predict cytomegalovirus infection status. A later analysis re-analyzed previously published TCR beta repertoires from 500 to 700 donors and added high-resolution HLA genotyping to study TCR occurrence patterns. The later analysis used no new phenotypic data to find candidate immune exposures, relying instead on TCR beta sequences and their occurrence across donors. In an earlier analysis of about 590 of the donors, high-throughput TCR beta sequencing was used to judge whether each TCR beta V gene segment behaved as functional or pseudogenic. Donor age, sex, ethnicity and CMV serostatus were collected together with the repertoire data. A later genetic analysis used genome-wide SNP genotypes for 398 of the 666 donors, treating that subset as a discovery cohort. All discovery cohort repertoires had been generated on a single sequencing platform. HLA typing included class I and class II loci at four-digit resolution. The number of typed donors differed by locus: 629-630 for A, B, C, DRB1 and DQB1; roughly 510 for DQA1; 606 for DPA1; and roughly 450 for DPB1. Because of strong linkage in the cohort, five DR-DQ haplotypes were treated as single units for association and clustering. Among over 350 genotyped donors of the cohort, an average of about 240,000 unique TCR beta nucleotide sequences were sequenced per donor, around 18% of them non-productive. Results and caveats for the whole study, not just this receptor: A few of the identified cytomegalovirus-associated TCR beta chains were confirmed in vitro to be specific for cytomegalovirus antigens. Sequencing depth was assumed to be roughly uniform across donors in the presence/absence analyses, though that assumption may not hold. A later analysis found that TCR association rates varied across HLA loci, with DRB1 alleles showing the most associated TCRs and HLA-C alleles the fewest. A later genetic analysis associated a missense DCLRE1C variant with V-gene and J-gene trimming of TCR beta chains, and an independent cohort replicated the association. A further reported finding was that TCR beta sequences accurately predicted the HLA-A and HLA-B alleles for most subjects in the first cohort. The study gave a list of about 170 TCR beta chains associated with cytomegalovirus. According to the authors, the approach could potentially be generalized to other disease states and immunological phenotypes. A cluster of highly shared sequence variants was judged likely to be a technical artifact of the sequencing pipeline. According to a later analysis, parvovirus B19, influenza, CMV and Epstein-Barr virus appeared linked to several top co-occurrence clusters. The classifier was reported to diagnose cytomegalovirus status with high specificity and sensitivity in both the original and validation cohorts. Strong co-occurrence of HLA alleles, especially DR and DQ, made assigning TCR associations to individual alleles difficult. According to a later genetic analysis, donors in an Asian-associated ancestry cluster had fewer N-insertions in productive TCRs than the approximately 670-donor mean. Broadly in line with IMGT annotations, most TCR beta V segments showed up in productive rearrangements about 90% or about 30% of the time in an earlier analysis of approximately 640 of the donors. Because counts were too low, roughly 17 rarely observed V segments, including chromosome 9 orphons, were left out of the earlier analysis of over 550 of the donors. Because the 87-base-pair reads could not distinguish some IMGT-functional V segments, including TRBV6-2 and TRBV6-3, those segments were excluded. CMV serostatus was the only immune exposure information available for the cohort. A later analysis associated about 16,000 TCR beta sequences with specific HLA alleles at a false discovery rate of 0.05. Because some donors lacked HLA typing at each locus, the association tests relied only on the typed subset. In a later analysis, HLA-associated TCR beta chains showed more clonal expansion and lower generation probabilities than non-associated chains that were equally common. Most TCR sequences were seen in very few donors, while some public TCRs were found in many individuals. In a later analysis, most CMV-associated TCR beta chains were found to appear HLA-restricted, with HLA associations seemingly driven largely by CMV exposure. Only TCR beta chains were sequenced in this cohort, and the absence of alpha or paired-chain data limited detectable features. Correlated functional status among segregating V segments might be attributable to linkage disequilibrium, but an unknown experimental factor could not be ruled out.

The cohort was made up of approximately 670 healthy bone marrow donors. At the time of sampling, every cohort member was nominally healthy, though immune exposures that went unrecorded were likely present. The donor tested CMV seronegative and was one of the 352 seronegative cohort members. Every donor gave a peripheral blood sample, and the peripheral blood mononuclear cells from that sample were used for TCR beta sequencing. The Qiagen DNeasy Blood Extraction Kit was used to extract genomic DNA from the blood cell samples. The library was prepared using the immunoSEQ multiplex PCR assay. For the multiplex PCR, a mixture combining 60 forward primers for TCR Vbeta segments and 13 reverse primers for TCR Jbeta segments was used. A multiplex PCR assay on genomic DNA amplified the CDR3 region of rearranged TCR beta genes. The Illumina HiSeq System was used to sequence the amplified TCR beta libraries as 87-base-pair reads. On the authors' methods: A later analysis tallied roughly 80 million unique TCR beta chains across the 700 or so repertoires, and about 10 million of those chains were shared by two or more donors. A nearest-neighbor algorithm error-corrected the raw reads and collapsed the reads into unique sequences, merging closely related sequences to remove PCR and sequencing errors. To assign V, D and J gene segments, CDR3 sequences were aligned to IMGT reference sequences. For a sequence to be retained, at least a six-nucleotide match to both a V gene segment and a J gene segment was required. Rearrangements were called productive when the CDR3 lacked stop codons and stayed in frame with V and J; all others were non-productive. CDR3 was defined by IMGT convention, running from the second conserved V-encoded cysteine to the conserved J-encoded phenylalanine. Sequences without an unambiguous match to a single V gene segment were excluded from the earlier analysis of about 630 of the donors. In an earlier analysis of more than 500 of the donors, a V segment was called functional when productive rearrangements were above 56.7%, and segregating when the standard deviation between donors exceeded 5%. A statistical classification framework was built to diagnose cytomegalovirus status from the catalog of TCR beta chain sequences. A later analysis assigned V and J genes by comparing TCR nucleotide sequences with IMGT/GENE-DB human TR gene sequences. In a later analysis, CDR3 sequences and most-parsimonious VDJ recombination scenarios were assigned using the TCRdist pipeline. In a later analysis, each TCR beta chain was defined by its CDR3 amino acid sequence together with its V-gene family, and reads lacking a unique V-gene family were excluded. In a later analysis, 450 to 600 highly shared, low-generation-probability nucleotide sequences were removed to address suspected cross-contamination and a sequencing artifact. In a later analysis, a clonal expansion index for each public chain was calculated from normalized within-repertoire ranks of inferred template counts. In a later analysis, generation probabilities were computed using a VDJ recombination model fitted to out-of-frame rearrangements, and the results were checked against IGoR. A later analysis scored TCR-TCR, TCR-HLA and TCR-CMV co-occurrence with hypergeometric tests, applying a repertoire-size bias correction to TCR pairs. False discovery rates were estimated in a later analysis by permuting HLA or CMV assignments 20 times. In a later analysis, co-occurring TCRs were grouped using DBSCAN, and TCRdist sequence similarity was added for clustering within HLA-allele-positive subsets. For co-occurrence clustering, repertoires with fewer than 30,000 or more than 120,000 public chains were excluded, along with 5 or 6 repertoires with anomalous nucleotide sharing. The table comes from immuneACCESS by way of TCRdb, which keeps in-frame sequences with V and J called. Part of the clones is missing from these tables; in studies checked, under half for an unresolved V gene and the rest for unknown reasons. V and J calls plus clone size are reproduced from that table; the DNA served to infer D and trimming. A total of fewer than 100,000 clones appear in this sample, 7.6% of them only once. About 2.3% of the sample goes to the ten largest clones.

For this clone: The antigen this receptor binds is unknown. No quality values exist for individual bases; no much larger clone is one base distant.

The CDR3 has 12 amino acids, counting the end cysteine and phenylalanine. Only CDR3 DNA remains: 36 bases, in frame from the first base. CDR1 and CDR2 (SGHTA, FQGTGA) derive from the germline V gene. A distance of 10 bases separates the germline ends of V and J, which lose 4 bases and 9 bases respectively. Recombination joined TRBV7-3 with TRBJ2-1; TRBD2 could be the D gene, as 6 bases match. This TCR came from a man aged 50 to 59 in good health and CMV-seronegative. The sample consisted of PBMCs. CDR3 reads: CASSWDSGEQFF. In nucleotide form, the sequence is TGTGCCAGCAGCTGGGACTCTGGTGAGCAGTTCTTC.